A single sample gave rise to the 11 T cell receptor beta chains below, sequenced in a study of T cell clonotyping in hematopoietic cell transplantation. Clones were read by immunoSEQ multiplex PCR, and TCRdb kept only the in-frame ones, dropping some. The table lists approximately 20,000 clones, roughly 80% of them singletons. The sample was peripheral blood mononuclear cells. The source of these receptors is a man aged 55 to 70 in good health. Some clones in this sample may be carry-over from other donors' samples.

The J gene is TRBJ2-6, the V gene TRBV7-2, with D maybe TRBD1 (6 bases). The CDR3 consists of 15 residues. Trimming left V 2 bases short and J 3 bases short, with 8 bases between. The V gene's germline CDR1 is SGHTA and CDR2 FQGNSA. The CDR3 region has the DNA TGTGCCAGCAGCTTAAAGACAGGTGGGGCCAACGTCCTGACTTTC. Protein: CASSLKTGGANVLTF.

The chain links TRBV9 to TRBJ2-3, with 8 bases identical to TRBD1. The V segment lost 3 bases and the J segment 6 bases; nucleotides outside the gene matches: 15. CDR1 and CDR2 (germline): SGDLS, YYNGEE. The CDR3 loop spans 17 amino acids. CDR3: CASSAGDRPIRLDTQYF. CDR3 sequence (DNA): TGTGCCAGCAGCGCTGGGGACAGGCCGATCCGATTGGATACGCAGTATTTT.

The rearrangement links TRBV4-2 to TRBJ2-4; 7 bases fit TRBD1. Germline V CDR1 and CDR2: LGHNA, YNFKEQ. V shed 2 bases and J 7 bases; nucleotides not matched to a gene: 8. The CDR3 is made up of 15 amino acids. The CDR3: CASSQFPGQQNIQYF. In DNA, the CDR3 is TGTGCCAGCAGCCAATTCCCGGGACAGCAGAACATTCAGTACTTC.

V and J are TRBV13 and TRBJ2-3, with 12 nucleotides matching TRBD2. V dropped 4 bases and J dropped 2; count of bases not matched to a gene: 4. Germline CDR1 reads PRHDT; CDR2 reads FYEKMQ (reference sequence). This CDR3 comprises 16 residues. CDR3 coding DNA: TGTGCCAGCAGCTCCCTAGCGGGAGGGGTCACAGATACGCAGTATTTT. Its protein is CASSSLAGGVTDTQYF.

This chain links TRBV6-6 with TRBJ1-2, with 7 bases matching TRBD1. V shed 8 bases and J 4 bases; nucleotides not matched to a gene: 10. Germline loops: CDR1 MNHNY, CDR2 SVGAGI (reference sequence). The CDR3 loop spans 14 amino acids. CDR3 region: CASGGTGEAYGYTF. CDR3 coding DNA: TGTGCCAGCGGGGGAACAGGGGAGGCCTATGGCTACACCTTC.

The chain recombines TRBV5-1 with TRBJ1-2; D remains ambiguous. Germline V gene sequence: CDR1 SGHRS, CDR2 YFSETQ. The ends were cut back, 4 bases at V and 5 bases at J, with 12 bases in the middle. The CDR3 length is 13 residues. The chain's CDR3 is CASSLIREYGYTF. Here the CDR3 DNA reads TGCGCCAGCAGCCTTATAAGGGAGTATGGCTACACCTTC. Full variable domain (outside the CDR3, taken from reference TRBV5-1 and TRBJ1-2): KAGVTQTPRYLIKTRGQQVTLSCSPISGHRSVSWYQQTPGQGLQFLFEYFSETQRNKGNFPGRFSGRQFSNSRSEMNVSTLELGDSALYLCASSLIREYGYTFGSGTRLTVV.

The chain has TRBV25-1 and TRBJ2-3; TRBD2 matches at 7 bases. Germline V gene sequence: CDR1 MGHDK, CDR2 SYGVNS. Trimming at V came to 6 bases and at J to 4 bases, leaving 10 bases not matched to a gene. The CDR3 has 15 residues. CDR3 sequence reads: CASSYVGGGADTQYF. The CDR3, as DNA: TGTGCCAGCAGCTACGTCGGGGGAGGGGCAGATACGCAGTATTTT. Complete variable domain (other parts from reference TRBV25-1 and TRBJ2-3): EADIYQTPRYLVIGTGKKITLECSQTMGHDKMYWYQQDPGMELHLIHYSYGVNSTEKGDLSSESTVSRIRTEHFPLTLESARPSHTSQYLCASSYVGGGADTQYFGPGTRLTVL.

CDR3 sequence (DNA): TGTGCTAACAAGTCCAGCACAGATACGCAGTATTTT. It codes for CANKSSTDTQYF. The chain carries TRBV25-1 and TRBJ2-3, with unresolved D. The length of the CDR3 is 12 residues. Germline-derived CDR1 and CDR2 are MGHDK and SYGVNS.

The table lists this clone with a count of one. The J gene is TRBJ2-7, the V gene TRBV7-8, with D unresolved. Germline-derived CDR1 and CDR2 are SGHVS and FQNEAQ. The CDR3 is 14 amino acids. Trimming left V 5 bases short and J 0 bases short, with 11 bases between. The CDR3 DNA is TGTGCCAGCAGCCAAGGCGGAACCTCCTACGAGCAGTACTTC. Amino acids: CASSQGGTSYEQYF.

J is TRBJ1-2 and V is TRBV7-9, with a possible D match to TRBD1 (5 bases). Trimming cost V 5 bases and J 4 bases, with 11 bases left between them. Germline-derived CDR1 and CDR2 are SEHNR and FQNEAQ (reference sequence). The CDR3 sequence is 13 residues long. CDR3: CASSGTVGYGYTF. The CDR3 coding sequence is TGTGCCAGCAGCGGGACTGTGGGCTATGGCTACACCTTC.

V is TRBV28 and J is TRBJ2-2; maybe TRBD1 (6 bases). The CDR3 totals 17 residues. The V and J ends lost 5 bases and 3 bases respectively, with 19 bases between them. The germline V gene encodes CDR1 MDHEN and CDR2 SYDVKM. The CDR3, as DNA: TGTGCCAGCAGTCCTCCCGGGCAGGGGCGGTACACCGGGGAGCTGTTTTTT. This codes for CASSPPGQGRYTGELFF.